Listed below are T cell receptor beta chains from one sample, sequenced in a study of blood T cell repertoires in COVID-19. Clones were sequenced by immunoSEQ multiplex PCR, and TCRdb holds only the in-frame ones, with some missing. The sample has about 64,000 clones; approximately 90% are singletons. Sequenced: peripheral blood. Source of these receptors: an elderly woman with active COVID-19. The CDR3 runs from the conserved cysteine through the conserved F or W. A D gene is named only where the DNA matches it firmly. A row's size may be missing; if present it is once, few, many or a size class.

J	size	D	V	DNA	CDR3
TRBJ2-7	-	-	TRBV5-1	TGCGCCAGCAGCTTGGAAGCGTACGGCTACGAGCAGTACTTC	CASSLEAYGYEQYF
TRBJ2-2	-	TRBD2	TRBV19	TGTGCCAGTATGGGCCGGGGCATGCGGGGGGGGCCCGGGGAGCTGTTTTTT	CASMGRGMRGGPGELFF
TRBJ1-2	-	-	TRBV19	TGTGCCAGTAGCCGAGGAGCGGGGCTTGTGCTTAATAACTATGGCTACACCTTC	CASSRGAGLVLNNYGYTF
TRBJ2-3	-	-	TRBV19	TGTGCCAGTAGTATTAATCTGAGCACAGATACGCAGTATTTT	CASSINLSTDTQYF
TRBJ1-1	-	-	TRBV18	TGTGCCAGCTCACCAGACAGTGGGGAAGCTTTCTTT	CASSPDSGEAFF
TRBJ1-2	-	TRBD1	TRBV19	TGTGCCAGTAGTACGACAGGGAACTCTCCCTATGGCTACACCTTC	CASSTTGNSPYGYTF
TRBJ2-7	-	TRBD1	TRBV3-1/TRBV3-2	TGTGCCAGCAGCCCGGGACAGGGTTACTCCTACGAGCAGTACTTC	CASSPGQGYSYEQYF
TRBJ1-1	-	TRBD1	TRBV7-6	TGTGCCAGCAGCTTCAGCCACAGGGGGATGAACACTGAAGCTTTCTTT	CASSFSHRGMNTEAFF
TRBJ1-1	-	TRBD1	TRBV27	TGTGCCAGCAGTTTCAGCGGGACAGGGGGCGCGTTGACTGAAGCTTTCTTT	CASSFSGTGGALTEAFF
TRBJ2-3	-	TRBD1	TRBV5-1	TGCGCCAGCAGCCCAGACAGGGGCACAGATACGCAGTATTTT	CASSPDRGTDTQYF
TRBJ2-5	-	-	TRBV28	TGTGCCAGCAGTTTCGGCAGGCAAGAGACCCAGTACTTC	CASSFGRQETQYF
TRBJ1-1	few	TRBD1	TRBV10-1	TGCGCCAGCGGACCAGGGGGGAACACTGAAGCTTTCTTT	CASGPGGNTEAFF
TRBJ2-1	-	TRBD2	TRBV27	TGTGCCAGCAGTTTTACTAGCGGCTATGAGCAGTTCTTC	CASSFTSGYEQFF
TRBJ2-3	-	-	TRBV27	TGTGCCAGCTCCTACGGGGGGCGGGGAACCACAGATACGCAGTATTTT	CASSYGGRGTTDTQYF
TRBJ1-5	-	-	TRBV4-1	TGCGCCAGCAGCCAAGTATCTCAGTTCAATCAGCCCCAGCATTTT	CASSQVSQFNQPQHF
TRBJ2-7	-	TRBD2	TRBV6-2/TRBV6-3	TGTGCCAGCAGTTACCAGCGGGGGGCGAACGAGCAGTACTTC	CASSYQRGANEQYF
TRBJ1-1	-	-	TRBV7-9	TGTGCCAGCAGCTTGGGGGGGGCCCAAGGGACTGAAGCTTTCTTT	CASSLGGAQGTEAFF
TRBJ2-2	-	TRBD1	TRBV9	TGTGCCAGCAGCGTAGTGACAGGGGGAACCGGGGAGCTGTTTTTT	CASSVVTGGTGELFF
TRBJ2-3	-	TRBD2	TRBV5-4	TGTGCCAGCAGCGGGACTAGCGGGGGGGCGGTCGGCACAGATACGCAGTATTTT	CASSGTSGGAVGTDTQYF
TRBJ1-1	-	-	TRBV27	TGTGCCAGCATACGAGCCAGGGGCATGAACACTGAAGCTTTCTTT	CASIRARGMNTEAFF
TRBJ2-5	-	-	TRBV3-1/TRBV3-2	TGTGCCAGCAGCCAAGAGGGTACAGGGAAAGAGACCCAGTACTTC	CASSQEGTGKETQYF
TRBJ2-3	-	TRBD2	TRBV7-6	TGTGCCAGCAGCTCACTAGCGGGATGGACAGATACGCAGTATTTT	CASSSLAGWTDTQYF
TRBJ2-2	-	TRBD1	TRBV6-4	TGTGCCAGCAGGCGACAGGGGAACACCGGGGAGCTGTTTTTT	CASRRQGNTGELFF
TRBJ2-2	-	TRBD1	TRBV3-1/TRBV3-2	TGTGCCAGCAGCGTTCGGACAGGAGTGAGGACCGGGGAGCTGTTTTTT	CASSVRTGVRTGELFF
TRBJ1-2	-	-	TRBV7-8	TGTGCCAGCAGCCCAACGAGTCAGGGTCTCCTCAATGGCTACACCTTC	CASSPTSQGLLNGYTF
TRBJ2-3	-	TRBD2	TRBV7-8	TGTGCCAGCAGCTATTCTAGCGGAGGGCAGTATTTT	CASSYSSGGQYF
TRBJ1-2	-	-	TRBV27	TGTGCCAGCAGTTTAGACGGGATCTATGGCTACACCTTC	CASSLDGIYGYTF